This T cell receptor (beta chain) was identified in a study of OX40 agonist ivuxolimab in advanced cancers. Study overall: Partial response was recorded in three patients: one hepatocellular carcinoma and two cutaneous melanoma cases. Study-wide findings and caveats: Clonal expansion by week 6 occurred in CD4+ and CD8+ blood T cells (at 0.1 to 3.0 mg/kg). Normalized T-cell clonal expansion was also low in a subset of nonresponders.

The V gene's germline CDR1 is LNHDA and CDR2 SQIVND (reference sequence). After removal of 2 bases from V and 3 bases from J, the junction contained 18 bases not matched to a gene. There are 19 residues in the CDR3. TCRdb's copy holds only in-frame clones and misses some; the assay was immunoSEQ multiplex PCR. This sample has about 130,000 clones, with 90% found just once. This clone was seen only once. The antigen is unknown. The rearrangement links TRBV19 to TRBJ2-7; 8 positions agree with TRBD2. The TCR comes from an adult with an advanced solid tumor such as melanoma, head and neck, liver or kidney cancer. The specimen comprised CD4+ or CD8+ T cells sorted from blood, sampled in a trial of the OX40 agonist ivuxolimab. The chain's CDR3 is CASSIMSAGAGRGYYEQYF. DNA for the CDR3: TGTGCCAGTAGTATAATGTCAGCGGGAGCCGGTCGGGGGTACTACGAGCAGTACTTC.